The 9 T cell receptor beta chains reported below all come from one sample, sequenced in a study of regulatory T cells in long-lasting Graves disease. CDR3-region Arm-PCR and iRepertoire HTBI primers produced the TCR beta libraries. TCRdb processed the multiplex PCR reads anew with MiXCR; each CDR3 protein has one entry. The sample comprises about 470,000 distinct CDR3 sequences, about 22% of which are singletons, and roughly 7% rests with the top ten. Time point: persistent/refractory GD, antithyroid drugs over 5 years with positive TRAb. There was RNA extracted from PBMCs, and the TCR library was made from it. Here the sequenced sample was peripheral blood mononuclear cells (PBMCs), taken when the disease was refractory, from a patient treated with antithyroid drugs. These receptors all come from a female donor with Graves disease.

This clonotype was seen many times. V is TRBV28 and J is TRBJ2-5; 7 nucleotides line up with TRBD1. After removal of 7 bases from V and 4 bases from J, the junction contained 9 bases not matched to a gene. The germline V gene encodes CDR1 MDHEN and CDR2 SYDVKM. This CDR3 spans 14 amino acids. CDR3 bases: TGTGCCAGCATAGGGGCAGGGGGTGGAGAGACCCAGTACTTC. This sequence encodes CASIGAGGGETQYF.

This clonotype was detected only a few times. The rearrangement uses TRBV28 and TRBJ1-1; D might be TRBD1 (5 bases). The germline gives CDR1 MDHEN, CDR2 SYDVKM. The CDR3 consists of 14 residues. V lost 3 bases and J 6 bases, leaving 14 bases between the germline ends. Here the CDR3 reads CASSLFRVNSEAFF. DNA for the CDR3: TGTGCCAGCAGTTTGTTCAGGGTCAACTCTGAAGCTTTCTTT.

Regarding this clonotype: A much larger clone lies a single base off, so this may be a read error. Since the CDR3 does not end with the conserved phenylalanine or tryptophan, this likely comes from a read error. The chain is built from TRBV6-5 and TRBJ1-2; D unclear. V was trimmed by 2 bases and J by 2 bases, leaving 12 bases between them. Germline V gene sequence: CDR1 MNHEY, CDR2 SVGAGI. The CDR3 covers 15 residues. In DNA, the CDR3 is TGTGCCAGCAGTTACGTGCAGGCCGGGAACTATGGCTACACCCTC. The encoded protein is CASSYVQAGNYGYTL.

This clonotype was detected only a few times. This chain joins TRBV25-1 and TRBJ1-1; D gene uncertain. V lost 3 bases to trimming and J lost 7 bases, with 6 bases between them. The germline V gene encodes CDR1 MGHDK and CDR2 SYGVNS. The CDR3 is 11 residues long. CDR3 protein: CASSDLVEAFF. The CDR3 nucleotides read TGTGCCAGCAGTGATCTAGTTGAAGCTTTCTTT.

This clonotype has at least ten counts. One end of the junction fails to match germline, which may point to a read error. The J gene is TRBJ2-5, the V gene TRBV12-3 or TRBV12-4; D ambiguous. CDR3 size: 14 residues. The CDR3 DNA sequence: TGTGCCAGCAGCTTAGGGTCCTTCCAAGAGACCCAGTACTTC. Residues: CASSLGSFQETQYF.

Many counts were recorded for this clonotype. Here the CDR3 reads CASSSAGEGMDQPQHF. DNA for the CDR3: TGTGCCAGCAGTTCCGCAGGGGAGGGAATGGATCAGCCCCAGCATTTT. The V gene is TRBV28, the J gene TRBJ1-5; perhaps TRBD1 as D (6 bases). Germline CDR1 is MDHEN and CDR2 is SYDVKM. CDR3 size: 16 residues. V was shortened by 4 bases and J by 5 bases, with 18 bases between the two germline ends.

The CDR3 protein is CASSLATAGGRWGFGYTF. The CDR3 nucleotides are TGTGCCAGCAGTTTAGCCACCGCTGGCGGCCGCTGGGGTTTCGGCTACACCTTC. The J gene is TRBJ1-2, the V gene TRBV12-3 or TRBV12-4; D not resolved. Trimming pared 0 bases from V and 8 bases from J, leaving 25 bases between. The CDR3 spans 18 residues.

J is TRBJ1-1 and V is TRBV2, with TRBD1 identical over 10 bases. This CDR3 has 14 residues. Germline values: CDR1 SNHLY, CDR2 FYNNEI. Trimming took 6 bases from V and 5 from J; bases not matched to a gene: 6. CDR3 DNA sequence: TGTGCCAGCAGGACAGGGGGCAGGGGAACTGAAGCTTTCTTT. This sequence encodes CASRTGGRGTEAFF. The full variable domain, in which reference TRBV2 and TRBJ1-1 provide the parts outside the CDR3, is EPEVTQTPSHQVTQMGQEVILRCVPISNHLYFYWYRQILGQKVEFLVSFYNNEISEKSEIFDDQFSVERPDGSNFTLKIRSTKLEDSAMYFCASRTGGRGTEAFFGQGTRLTVV.

The chain employs TRBV20-1 and TRBJ1-5, with D perhaps TRBD1 (6 bases). V lost 6 bases, J lost 4 bases, and 13 bases lay in between. There are 13 residues in the CDR3. CDR1 is DFQATT and CDR2 is SNEGSKA in the germline V gene (reference sequence). CDR3 amino acids: CSAPGGGNQPQHF. The CDR3 DNA sequence: TGCAGTGCCCCCGGGGGCGGAAATCAGCCCCAGCATTTT.